The 32 T cell receptor beta chains below come from one sample, sequenced in a study of T cell changes during pregnancy in multiple sclerosis. TCRdb keeps only in-frame clones here, not all; method: immunoSEQ multiplex PCR. The top ten hold 5.5% to 7% of the sample, which has about 31,000 clones, roughly 90% seen once. Sequenced here: CD8+ T cells from peripheral blood mononuclear cells, sampled in the second trimester of pregnancy. Every receptor here comes from a female donor with multiple sclerosis, enrolled in a pregnancy study.

Here the CDR3 reads CASSYSDYASNEQFF. In nucleotides, the CDR3 is TGTGCCAGCAGTTACTCCGACTATGCCTCGAATGAGCAGTTCTTC. This chain connects TRBV27 to TRBJ2-1, with D perhaps TRBD2 (5 bases). V was clipped by 4 bases and J by 7 bases, with 17 bases between them. Looked up from germline, CDR1 is MNHEY and CDR2 is SMNVEV (reference sequence). CDR3 length: 15 residues.

This chain links TRBV5-4 with TRBJ2-7; D not resolved. In germline, CDR1 is SGHNT, CDR2 YYREEE (reference sequence). Trimming took off 0 bases at V and 5 bases at J, with 12 bases between the two ends. This CDR3 has 14 amino acids. The CDR3 region has the DNA TGTGCCAGCAGCTTGGCCCCCGGGTTCAACGAGCAGTACTTC. Its translation: CASSLAPGFNEQYF.

The rearrangement links TRBV4-2 to TRBJ2-5, with TRBD1 as a possible D gene (6 bases). The assigned J gene may be wrong: the sequence end matches TRBJ2-7 better. The CDR3 extends over 17 amino acids. Looked up from germline, CDR1 is LGHNA and CDR2 is YNFKEQ. The CDR3 DNA reads TGTGCCAGCAGCCAGGTAGGAGAAACAGGACAGTTCTACGAGCAGTACTTC. Residues: CASSQVGETGQFYEQYF.

The chain joins TRBV6-6 to TRBJ1-1; maybe TRBD1 (5 bases). V lost 7 bases and J 7 bases, leaving 10 bases between the germline ends. The CDR3 has 11 residues. Germline CDR1 and CDR2: MNHNY and SVGAGI (reference sequence). The CDR3 loop reads CASKAGREAFF. The CDR3, as DNA: TGTGCCAGCAAGGCGGGGCGTGAAGCTTTCTTT.

This chain connects TRBV28 to TRBJ1-4; the match to TRBD1 covers 12 bases. With 7 bases clipped from V and 2 bases from J, the junction kept 5 bases outside the gene matches. CDR3 length: 16 amino acids. The germline CDR1 and CDR2 sequences are MDHEN and SYDVKM. This CDR3 is CASTRDRGLTNEKLFF. Here the CDR3 DNA reads TGTGCCAGCACCCGGGACAGGGGGCTTACTAATGAAAAACTGTTTTTT.

This chain links TRBV28 with TRBJ2-7; D is uncertain. The germline V gene encodes CDR1 MDHEN and CDR2 SYDVKM. Trimming took off 4 bases at V and 0 bases at J, with 16 bases between the two ends. This CDR3 is 16 amino acids long. The CDR3 sequence is CASSSSDGRSSYEQYF. The CDR3 DNA is TGTGCCAGCAGTTCCTCTGACGGAAGGAGCTCCTACGAGCAGTACTTC.

The chain combines TRBV7-9 with TRBJ1-2; maybe TRBD1 (6 bases). This CDR3 has 12 amino acids. CDR1 is SEHNR, CDR2 FQNEAQ, per germline (reference sequence). Trimming removed 1 base from V and 12 bases from J, with 12 bases in between. This CDR3 is CASSLGTVEDTF. In DNA form, the CDR3 reads TGTGCCAGCAGCTTAGGGACAGTAGAAGACACCTTC.

This rearrangement joins TRBV10-3 to TRBJ2-1, with TRBD2 identical over 13 bases. Per germline, CDR1 ENHRY and CDR2 SYGVKD. V gave up 5 bases and J gave up 3 bases; unmatched junction bases: 4. The CDR3 has 16 amino acids. CDR3 in DNA: TGTGCCATCAGTACGGGACTAGCGGGGAACTACAATGAGCAGTTCTTC. It is translated as CAISTGLAGNYNEQFF.

The chain links TRBV4-1 to TRBJ2-7, with 9 bases identical to TRBD1. V was pared by 4 bases and J by 3 bases, with 4 bases of the junction left unmatched. The germline V gene has CDR1 MGHRA and CDR2 YSYEKL. This CDR3 has 14 amino acids. CDR3 DNA: TGCGCCAGCAGCCCCAGACAGGGGGACTACGAGCAGTACTTC. It encodes CASSPRQGDYEQYF.

The chain links TRBV28 to TRBJ2-7; TRBD2 matches 7 bases. V trimming: 7 bases; J trimming: 0 bases; junction bases outside the gene matches: 3. The CDR3 has 13 amino acids. Germline V CDR1 and CDR2: MDHEN, SYDVKM. In nucleotides, the CDR3 is TGTGCCAGCACCGAGCGGGGCTCCTACGAGCAGTACTTC. This codes for CASTERGSYEQYF.

This chain links TRBV16 with TRBJ2-2; 7 nucleotides match TRBD1. Germline CDR1 is KGHSY and CDR2 is FQNENV. Trimming cost V 1 base and J 7 bases; bases outside gene matches: 9. CDR3 size: 16 residues. The CDR3 region is CASSQLHRQGSGELFF. In DNA, the CDR3 is TGTGCCAGCAGCCAATTACACCGACAGGGAAGCGGGGAGCTGTTTTTT.

The chain recombines TRBV28 with TRBJ2-7; D uncertain. The CDR3 extends over 14 amino acids. In germline, CDR1 is MDHEN, CDR2 SYDVKM. Trimming left V 8 bases short and J 2 bases short, with 16 bases between. DNA of the CDR3: TGTGCCAGCCGCCTCGAGGAGAGCGCCTACGAGCAGTACTTC. It specifies CASRLEESAYEQYF.

J is TRBJ2-7 and V is TRBV27; 8 bases line up with TRBD1. V shed 0 bases, J shed 5 bases, and the junction held 3 bases outside the gene matches. The CDR3 runs 14 residues. The germline V gene has CDR1 MNHEY and CDR2 SMNVEV (reference sequence). The CDR3 bases are TGTGCCAGCAGTTTATCGGGCAGGGGGCACGAGCAGTACTTC. Protein sequence: CASSLSGRGHEQYF.

The chain recombines TRBV6-4 with TRBJ2-1, with TRBD2 matching 9 bases. Germline CDR1 reads MRHNA; CDR2 reads SNTAGT. Losses at the gene ends were 3 bases for V and 7 bases for J; bases not matched to a gene: 7. The CDR3 loop spans 15 amino acids. CDR3 bases: TGTGCCAGCAGTGAACTCGCGGGAGGGTTGAATGAGCAGTTCTTC. It is translated as CASSELAGGLNEQFF.

The chain links TRBV9 to TRBJ1-2, with no clear D. The germline V gene encodes CDR1 SGDLS and CDR2 YYNGEE. Trimming pared 1 base from V and 5 bases from J, leaving 9 bases between. CDR3 length equals 13 residues. The CDR3 bases are TGTGCCAGCAGCGTACCGGGGATATATGGCTACACCTTC. This sequence encodes CASSVPGIYGYTF.

CDR3: CASSVEGTSYNEQFF. DNA of the CDR3: TGTGCCAGCAGCGTAGAGGGGACTTCCTACAATGAGCAGTTCTTC. This sequence joins TRBV9 and TRBJ2-1, with D possibly matching TRBD2 (6 bases). Deletions cut 0 bases from V and 1 base from J, with 8 bases between. This CDR3 is built from 15 residues. Germline lookup yields CDR1 SGDLS and CDR2 YYNGEE.

The CDR3, as DNA: TGCGCCAGCAGCCAAGAGACGAGGGCGGATAATGGCTACACCTTC. Encoded protein: CASSQETRADNGYTF. The rearrangement links TRBV4-1 to TRBJ1-2; D gene ambiguous. The CDR3 runs 15 residues. V lost 0 bases and J lost 6, with 14 bases in between. CDR1 and CDR2 (germline): MGHRA, YSYEKL.

For this clone: This sample includes further DNA sequences coding for the same CDR3. The chain employs TRBV19 and TRBJ2-7; no definite D call. Trimming cost V 3 bases and J 0 bases, with 6 bases left between them. From germline, CDR1 is LNHDA and CDR2 SQIVND (reference sequence). This CDR3 comprises 13 residues. The CDR3 is CASSIGYSYEQYF. The CDR3 DNA is TGTGCCAGTAGTATCGGGTACTCCTACGAGCAGTACTTC. Full variable domain (rest looked up from reference TRBV19 and TRBJ2-7): DGGITQSPKYLFRKEGQNVTLSCEQNLNHDAMYWYRQDPGQGLRLIYYSQIVNDFQKGDIAEGYSVSREKKESFPLTVTSAQKNPTAFYLCASSIGYSYEQYFGPGTRLTVT.

The gene calls are TRBV5-8 and TRBJ2-5; 12 bases align to TRBD2. With V trimmed by 0 bases and J by 4 bases, 7 bases remained unmatched. From germline, CDR1 is SGHTS and CDR2 YDEGEE. This CDR3 contains 17 residues. CDR3 DNA: TGTGCCAGCAGCTTGGGACAGACTAGCGGGAGTAGAGAGACCCAGTACTTC. It specifies CASSLGQTSGSRETQYF.

The V and J genes are TRBV6-1 and TRBJ1-2, with TRBD1 as a possible D gene (5 bases). V lost 8 bases and J 8 bases, leaving 18 bases between the germline ends. This CDR3 is built from 13 residues. Germline V gene data show CDR1 as MNHNS and CDR2 as SASEGT. In DNA, the CDR3 is TGTGCCAGCTACCTCGGGGGGATGGGGGGCTACACCTTC. It codes for CASYLGGMGGYTF.

The J gene is TRBJ1-2, the V gene TRBV28; the D gene is possibly TRBD1 (5 bases). The V end was cut by 4 bases, the J end by 3 bases, with 12 bases between. The germline V gene encodes CDR1 MDHEN and CDR2 SYDVKM. This CDR3 has 14 amino acids. The DNA of the CDR3 is TGTGCCAGCAGTTCTGGGGGGTCCCACTATGGCTACACCTTC. Encoded protein: CASSSGGSHYGYTF.

The gene calls are TRBV28 and TRBJ2-5; 8 nucleotides line up with TRBD1. There are 15 residues in the CDR3. J gave up 5 bases and V 4 bases, and 9 bases lay outside the gene matches. Germline V lookup: CDR1 MDHEN, CDR2 SYDVKM. CDR3: CASSSRTGWEETQYF. CDR3 DNA: TGTGCCAGCAGTTCCAGGACAGGGTGGGAGGAGACCCAGTACTTC.

The genes are TRBV19 and TRBJ2-1, with a tentative D call TRBD2 (6 bases). Trimming removed 1 base at V and 4 bases at J, with 14 bases between. CDR1 is LNHDA and CDR2 is SQIVND in the germline V gene (reference sequence). CDR3 length: 16 amino acids. CDR3 sequence: CASSIGSGAGYNEQFF. The CDR3 DNA reads as TGTGCCAGTAGTATAGGCTCTGGGGCGGGATACAATGAGCAGTTCTTC. Supplemented by reference TRBV19 and TRBJ2-1, the full variable domain reads DGGITQSPKYLFRKEGQNVTLSCEQNLNHDAMYWYRQDPGQGLRLIYYSQIVNDFQKGDIAEGYSVSREKKESFPLTVTSAQKNPTAFYLCASSIGSGAGYNEQFFGPGTRLTVL.

The chain couples TRBV29-1 to TRBJ2-7; D unclear. Per the germline V gene, CDR1 is SQVTM and CDR2 is ANQGSEA. CDR3 length equals 12 residues. With 3 bases removed from V and 4 bases from J, the gap between germline ends came to 10 bases. The CDR3 DNA sequence: TGCAGCGTTGAGTTAGCCACATACGAGCAGTACTTC. It translates to CSVELATYEQYF.

The chain links TRBV7-6 to TRBJ1-3; D unclear. Germline V gives CDR1 SGHVS, CDR2 FNYEAQ. The V end lost 5 bases, the J end lost 4 bases, and 18 bases lay between the germline ends. CDR3 length equals 16 residues. CDR3 amino acids: CASSTAPGDSGNTIYF. The CDR3 nucleotides read TGTGCCAGCAGCACGGCCCCGGGTGATAGCGGAAACACCATATATTTT.

The chain joins TRBV27 to TRBJ2-3; TRBD2 matches at 7 bases. J lost 1 base, V lost 2 bases, and 6 bases had no gene match. Per germline, CDR1 MNHEY and CDR2 SMNVEV (reference sequence). CDR3 length equals 16 residues. CDR3 coding DNA: TGTGCCAGCAGTTTAAGAGCGGGGAGGGGCACAGATACGCAGTATTTT. Its translation: CASSLRAGRGTDTQYF.

The chain carries TRBV15 and TRBJ2-7; 8 nucleotides line up with TRBD2. The CDR3 runs to 14 residues. Trimming took 4 bases from V and 3 from J; bases not matched to a gene: 5. Germline V gives CDR1 LNHNV, CDR2 YYDKDF (reference sequence). The CDR3 here is CATSTGLAVYEQYF. In DNA, the CDR3 is TGTGCCACCAGCACCGGACTAGCAGTCTACGAGCAGTACTTC.

This chain connects TRBV28 to TRBJ2-7, with D perhaps TRBD2 (5 bases). V lost 6 bases to trimming and J lost 4 bases, with 19 bases between them. Germline V gene sequence: CDR1 MDHEN, CDR2 SYDVKM. This CDR3 spans 15 amino acids. The CDR3 protein is CASRSRVEGGYEQYF. The DNA of the CDR3 is TGTGCCAGCAGATCCCGAGTCGAGGGCGGGTACGAGCAGTACTTC.

This clone was counted once. The genes are TRBV4-3 and TRBJ2-1, with 12 bases fitting TRBD2. The J segment lost 4 bases and the V segment lost 6 bases, leaving 4 bases of the junction unmatched. The CDR3 has 15 residues. CDR1 LGHNA and CDR2 YSLEER come from the germline V gene. The CDR3 loop reads CASSPGTSGYNEQFF. DNA of the CDR3: TGCGCCAGCAGTCCCGGGACTAGCGGGTACAATGAGCAGTTCTTC.

V is TRBV9 and J is TRBJ2-1; the D gene is possibly TRBD1 (5 bases). The CDR3 runs to 16 residues. From germline, CDR1 is SGDLS and CDR2 YYNGEE. V was pared by 5 bases and J by 3 bases, with 18 bases between. Here the CDR3 reads CASSSGRGFNYNEQFF. The CDR3 DNA reads as TGTGCCAGCAGTTCTGGAAGGGGCTTCAACTACAATGAGCAGTTCTTC.

The CDR3 sequence is CASSVAPAYEQYF. CDR3 sequence (DNA): TGTGCCAGTAGTGTGGCCCCCGCCTACGAGCAGTACTTC. The rearrangement joins TRBV19 to TRBJ2-7; D uncertain. V was trimmed by 5 bases and J by 2 bases, leaving 10 bases between them. Looked up from germline, CDR1 is LNHDA and CDR2 is SQIVND (reference sequence). This CDR3 contains 13 residues.

V is TRBV11-2 and J is TRBJ1-1, with 8 positions matching TRBD1. Germline CDR1 reads SGHAT; CDR2 reads FQNNGV. This CDR3 contains 15 residues. V lost 0 bases and J lost 1; bases outside the gene matches: 1. The CDR3 is CASSLETGANTEAFF. The CDR3 coding sequence is TGTGCCAGCAGCTTAGAGACAGGGGCGAACACTGAAGCTTTCTTT.